This T cell receptor beta chain was sequenced for a study of cytomegalovirus exposure and HLA in healthy donors. Study-level results: Cytomegalovirus-associated status was assigned to 150 or so TCR beta chains. It was reported that the classifier diagnosed cytomegalovirus status with high specificity and sensitivity in both the original and validation cohorts.

The assay was immunoSEQ multiplex PCR, and TCRdb's table has in-frame clones only and misses some. The sample includes about 78,000 clones, 90% to 96% of them seen just once. To note about this clone: Its target is not known.

Per germline, CDR1 SGHRS and CDR2 YFSETQ. CDR3 length equals 16 residues. V was pared by 4 bases and J by 6 bases, with 20 bases between. Specimen: PBMCs. The receptor comes from a man aged 18 to 30 in good health and CMV-seropositive. This rearrangement joins TRBV5-1 to TRBJ2-1, with D perhaps matching TRBD1 (6 bases). CDR3: CASSRDPGAVGNEQFF. The CDR3 coding sequence is TGCGCCAGCAGCAGGGACCCAGGGGCGGTTGGCAATGAGCAGTTCTTC.